The T cell receptor (beta chain) described here comes from a study of cytotoxic CD8 clonotypes in ibrutinib-treated CLL. Turning to the study itself: It was after a median about 12 months of treatment, range 6 to 36, that response samples were taken.

Study-wide findings and caveats: Rising at ibrutinib response, clonality subsequently fell back toward baseline at progression. The study found public clonotypes uncommon, contracting or stable on treatment. In comparison with age-matched healthy donors, baseline clonality was higher and tracked circulating CD8+ T-cell counts.

To note about this clone: The antigen is undetermined.

This CDR3 region has 14 residues. Germline CDR1 is GTSNPN and CDR2 is SVGIG (reference sequence). V gave up 5 bases and J gave up 0 bases; unmatched junction bases: 7. Method: immunoSEQ multiplex PCR; TCRdb's copy keeps in-frame clones and lacks some. Seen here are about 50,000 clones, approximately 82% observed once, and the top ten hold around 21%. The sample was PBMCs, taken after 24 months of ibrutinib treatment. J is TRBJ2-7 and V is TRBV30, with 7 positions matching TRBD2. This sequence was found in a human donor with chronic lymphocytic leukemia. CDR3 sequence reads: CAWDPSGFSYEQYF. CDR3 sequence (DNA): TGTGCCTGGGACCCTAGCGGATTCTCCTACGAGCAGTACTTC.